The subject of this entry is one TCR beta chain. Its specific antigen is unknown. No base qualities exist here, and no much larger clone lies one base off it. CDR1 and CDR2 were assigned from the germline V gene as SGHNT and YENEEA. The CDR3, cysteine through phenylalanine, is 15 amino acids long. Here the CDR3 DNA is all that survives: 45 bases in frame from base 1. V and J lose 6 bases and 0 bases, and a span of 12 bases separates them. The protocol used for the library was the immunoSEQ multiplex PCR assay. The deep sequencing platform assayed 90,000 to 100,000 TCR templates per sample. Genomic DNA extracted from sorted T cells was the material used for TCRbeta CDR3 sequencing. In the original analysis: The R programming language was used for clonal analysis of the TCRbeta CDR3 data. Alloreactive CD4+ and CD8+ clones were defined by comparing unstimulated samples with post-reaction CFSE-low samples. Regulatory or non-regulatory origin of alloreactive CD4+ clones was assigned by matching sequences to the sorted unstimulated Treg and non-Treg repertoires. TCRdb took over this immuneACCESS table, retaining in-frame rearrangements with V and J assigned. Such tables are incomplete; in checked studies, under half of the missing clones stem from an unresolved V gene, and the remainder is unexplained. From that table come the V and J calls and clone size; the DNA was used to work out D and trimming. The sample table lists roughly 100,000 clones, 80% to 95% of them with a count of one. The top ten clones comprise 12% of the sample.

Sorted unstimulated T cells and proliferating T cells recovered from mixed lymphocyte reactions underwent TCRbeta CDR3 sequencing. Fresh whole blood from over 8 HLA-typed healthy donors was used to isolate PBMCs. Unstimulated CD4+ non-regulatory T cells were FACS-sorted to map the origin of alloreactive clones. This sample stems from a study of siplizumab effects on memory and regulatory T cells (dated by TCRdb to the late 2010s). With respect to the entire study: The study examined how the anti-CD2 antibody siplizumab affects alloreactive T-cell subsets in allogeneic mixed lymphocyte reactions built from human PBMCs.

Broad study findings and their caveats: In reactions with siplizumab, an average of roughly 69% of mappable alloreactive CD4+ clones were Treg-derived, compared with around 28% in control reactions. No functional confirmation was obtained for the suppressive function of proliferating Tregs from siplizumab cultures. Siplizumab significantly lowered the cumulative frequency of alloreactive sequences that could be traced to unstimulated CD4+ memory T cells. Unstimulated naive T cells appeared to be more diverse than memory T cells, and naive cells seemed to make a substantial contribution to the alloresponse. About 80-97% of proliferating CD4+ or CD8+ clones could not be given a naive or memory phenotype. Because sequences below about 10^-5 frequency were poorly captured, only a minor fraction of alloreactive clones could be mapped to unstimulated subsets.

Sequenced input: non-Treg CD4+ T cells sorted from blood. The meaning of the sample's cell subset or site label: FACS-sorted unstimulated CD4+ non-regulatory T cells. The chain links TRBV11-3 with TRBJ2-1; the D gene is perhaps TRBD1 or TRBD2, as each covers 5 bases. This TCR derives from a human donor in good health. The nucleotide sequence reads TGTGCCAGCAGTGGGGGATCCAGCTCCTACAATGAGCAGTTCTTC. The translation is CASSGGSSSYNEQFF.